These 24 T cell receptor beta chains share one sample of origin, sequenced in a study of CD4 T cells in relation to SARS-CoV-2 and coronaviruses. The table came from immunoSEQ multiplex PCR; TCRdb's copy has only in-frame clones and leaves some out. This sample has around 31,000 clones; 55% to 75% occur once, and the top ten carry approximately 13%. The unexposed donors gave CD4+ T cells in about 2010-2019, prior to COVID-19. CD4+ T cells were isolated from the cells after less than 13 days of culture. These receptors have no known antigen. Sequencing used CD4+ T cells from PBMCs, cultured in vitro. The receptors here all came from a human donor in good health.

The genes are TRBV7-2 and TRBJ2-3; 12 bases align to TRBD2. This CDR3 spans 18 amino acids. Unmatched junction bases numbered 8, after V lost 3 bases and J lost 1 base. The V gene's germline CDR1 is SGHTA and CDR2 FQGNSA. The CDR3 sequence is CASSLRTSGIRGTDTQYF. The CDR3 nucleotides read TGTGCCAGCAGCTTGAGGACTAGCGGGATCCGGGGCACAGATACGCAGTATTTT. The whole variable domain, filled in from reference TRBV7-2 and TRBJ2-3, reads GAGVSQSPSNKVTEKGKDVELRCDPISGHTALYWYRQSLGQGLEFLIYFQGNSAPDKSGLPSDRFSAERTGGSVSTLTIQRTQQEDSAVYLCASSLRTSGIRGTDTQYFGPGTRLTVL.

The rearrangement uses TRBV7-2 and TRBJ2-5; 13 positions agree with TRBD2. Trimming at V came to 5 bases and at J to 5 bases, leaving 11 bases not matched to a gene. CDR3 size: 17 residues. Germline-derived CDR1 and CDR2 are SGHTA and FQGNSA. CDR3 bases: TGTGCCAGCAGCCCAGGACTAGCGGGGGCAATTTGGGAGACCCAGTACTTC. Translating gives CASSPGLAGAIWETQYF. Full variable domain (remainder filled in from reference TRBV7-2 and TRBJ2-5): GAGVSQSPSNKVTEKGKDVELRCDPISGHTALYWYRQSLGQGLEFLIYFQGNSAPDKSGLPSDRFSAERTGGSVSTLTIQRTQQEDSAVYLCASSPGLAGAIWETQYFGPGTRLLVL.

The chain couples TRBV25-1 to TRBJ2-3; 7 bases are shared with TRBD2. Trimming at V came to 3 bases and at J to 4 bases, leaving 4 bases not matched to a gene. The V gene's germline CDR1 is MGHDK and CDR2 SYGVNS. The CDR3 totals 14 residues. The CDR3 DNA reads TGTGCCAGCAGTGAGCCTAGCGGATCAGATACGCAGTATTTT. This codes for CASSEPSGSDTQYF.

The chain employs TRBV3-1 (or the pseudogene TRBV3-2) and TRBJ2-1; 7 positions agree with TRBD2. The CDR3 runs to 14 residues. With V trimmed by 4 bases and J by 6 bases, 6 bases remained unmatched. Germline V gene data show CDR1 as LGHDT and CDR2 as YNNKEL (reference sequence). The CDR3: CASSLLAISNEQFF. In DNA form, the CDR3 reads TGTGCCAGCAGCCTACTAGCGATCTCCAATGAGCAGTTCTTC.

This clone was found a few times. The chain couples TRBV3-1 (or the pseudogene TRBV3-2) to TRBJ2-7; no clear D gene. The CDR3 consists of 14 residues. V lost 6 bases to trimming and J lost 3 bases, with 15 bases between them. Germline CDR1 LGHDT, CDR2 YNNKEL (reference sequence). This CDR3 is CASSQDGRLYEQYF. The CDR3, as DNA: TGTGCCAGCAGTCAGGATGGACGGCTCTACGAGCAGTACTTC.

The chain couples TRBV7-2 to TRBJ2-2, with TRBD2 matching 8 bases. Trimming removed 4 bases from V and 7 bases from J; junction bases left unmatched: 8. The germline V gene has CDR1 SGHTA and CDR2 FQGNSA. The CDR3 loop spans 15 amino acids. The CDR3: CASSWAGGGHGELFF. DNA for the CDR3: TGTGCCAGCAGCTGGGCGGGAGGAGGGCACGGGGAGCTGTTTTTT.

The V and J genes are TRBV3-1 (or the pseudogene TRBV3-2) and TRBJ1-2, with D perhaps matching TRBD1 (5 bases). The V gene's germline CDR1 is LGHDT and CDR2 YNNKEL (reference sequence). There are 14 residues in the CDR3. V dropped 1 base and J dropped 6 bases, with 12 bases sitting between them. The CDR3 region is CASSQVGTANGYTF. In nucleotides, the CDR3 is TGTGCCAGCAGCCAAGTCGGGACCGCGAATGGCTACACCTTC.

V gene TRBV2 combines with J gene TRBJ2-5, with 9 positions matching TRBD1. This CDR3 spans 15 amino acids. Per the germline V gene, CDR1 is SNHLY and CDR2 is FYNNEI. V gave up 6 bases and J gave up 2 bases; unmatched junction bases: 7. CDR3 sequence: CASRTDRGGQETQYF. The DNA of the CDR3 is TGTGCCAGCAGGACGGACAGGGGAGGACAAGAGACCCAGTACTTC.

This CDR3 is CAIRQEGNQPQHF. For the CDR3, the DNA is TGTGCCATACGACAGGAGGGGAATCAGCCCCAGCATTTT. This sequence joins TRBV10-3 and TRBJ1-5; TRBD1 might be the D (6 bases). From germline, CDR1 is ENHRY and CDR2 SYGVKD. V was cut by 9 bases and J by 4 bases, with 13 bases left in between. The CDR3 has 13 amino acids.

This chain joins TRBV2 and TRBJ2-5; the D gene is possibly TRBD2 (6 bases). Germline CDR1 and CDR2: SNHLY and FYNNEI. The CDR3 is made up of 14 amino acids. V lost 7 bases and J 3 bases, leaving 15 bases between the germline ends. The CDR3 here is CASKPGTLEETQYF. The CDR3 coding sequence is TGTGCCAGCAAACCGGGGACTTTAGAAGAGACCCAGTACTTC.

The rearrangement joins TRBV2 to TRBJ2-2; unclear D gene. The CDR3 spans 15 residues. The V end lost 0 bases, the J end lost 6 bases, and 11 bases lay between the germline ends. Per the germline V gene, CDR1 is SNHLY and CDR2 is FYNNEI. Here the CDR3 reads CASSEAGRSAGELFF. In nucleotides, the CDR3 is TGTGCCAGCAGTGAAGCGGGTAGAAGCGCCGGGGAGCTGTTTTTT.

This chain uses TRBV5-6 with TRBJ1-6, with no clear D. V lost 4 bases and J lost 3, with 14 bases in between. The CDR3 consists of 16 residues. Germline assignment: CDR1 SGHDT and CDR2 YYEEEE. The CDR3 reads CASSPGGYDYNSPLHF. DNA for the CDR3: TGTGCCAGCAGCCCCGGTGGGTACGACTATAATTCACCCCTCCACTTT.

V usage is TRBV19 and J usage is TRBJ1-5, with D unresolved. The CDR3 runs 19 residues. Per the germline V gene, CDR1 is LNHDA and CDR2 is SQIVND (reference sequence). The V end lost 5 bases, the J end lost 0 bases, and 23 bases lay between the germline ends. CDR3 loop: CASSFAGPAPGNSNQPQHF. The CDR3 DNA reads as TGTGCCAGTAGTTTTGCAGGTCCCGCACCGGGAAATAGCAATCAGCCCCAGCATTTT. The full variable domain, rest sourced from reference TRBV19 and TRBJ1-5, is DGGITQSPKYLFRKEGQNVTLSCEQNLNHDAMYWYRQDPGQGLRLIYYSQIVNDFQKGDIAEGYSVSREKKESFPLTVTSAQKNPTAFYLCASSFAGPAPGNSNQPQHFGDGTRLSIL.

The genes are TRBV11-2 and TRBJ2-7; a weak D match, TRBD1 (6 bases). Trimming removed 3 bases from V and 2 bases from J, with 11 bases in between. Germline loops: CDR1 SGHAT, CDR2 FQNNGV. The CDR3 has 14 residues. The CDR3 spells CASSFPGDTYEQYF. The CDR3, as DNA: TGTGCCAGCAGCTTCCCAGGGGACACCTACGAGCAGTACTTC.

This clone was counted a single time. This chain connects TRBV19 to TRBJ1-3; possibly TRBD1 for D (6 bases). This CDR3 contains 15 residues. CDR1 is LNHDA and CDR2 is SQIVND in the germline V gene (reference sequence). V lost 5 bases and J lost 2, with 13 bases in between. The DNA of the CDR3 is TGTGCCAGTAGTGCCCACAGGGAGCCTGGAAACACCATATATTTT. This encodes CASSAHREPGNTIYF.

The V and J genes are TRBV3-1 (or the pseudogene TRBV3-2) and TRBJ2-2; TRBD2 agrees at 7 bases. The CDR3 covers 17 residues. Germline loops: CDR1 LGHDT, CDR2 YNNKEL (reference sequence). After removal of 0 bases from V and 4 bases from J, the junction contained 8 bases not matched to a gene. The chain's CDR3 is CASSQDSRTRTTGELFF. CDR3 nucleotides: TGTGCCAGCAGCCAAGATTCTCGGACTAGGACCACCGGGGAGCTGTTTTTT.

V gene TRBV9 combines with J gene TRBJ2-3; no clear D. Trimming left V 5 bases short and J 4 bases short, with 17 bases between. Germline-derived CDR1 and CDR2 are SGDLS and YYNGEE. The CDR3 length is 15 residues. The CDR3 protein is CASRRMTLRADTQYF. The CDR3 bases are TGTGCCAGCAGGCGGATGACGCTACGCGCAGATACGCAGTATTTT.

The rearrangement uses TRBV9 and TRBJ1-5, with D possibly being TRBD1 (6 bases). V was clipped by 4 bases and J by 0 bases, with 11 bases between them. Germline CDR1 is SGDLS and CDR2 is YYNGEE. The length of the CDR3 is 15 residues. The CDR3 bases are TGTGCCAGCAGCCCTACAGGGTATAGCAATCAGCCCCAGCATTTT. Its protein product is CASSPTGYSNQPQHF.

This clone occurred once. V is TRBV5-4 and J is TRBJ2-5; D is perhaps TRBD2 (7 bases). CDR3 length: 14 residues. The germline V gene has CDR1 SGHNT and CDR2 YYREEE (reference sequence). Trimming cost V 5 bases and J 5 bases, with 16 bases left between them. Written as DNA, the CDR3 is TGTGCCAGCAGTGGGGGGGCCCTGAGGGAGACCCAGTACTTC. Its translation: CASSGGALRETQYF.

J is TRBJ2-5 and V is TRBV5-8; 7 positions agree with TRBD1. There are 18 residues in the CDR3. After removal of 4 bases from V and 4 bases from J, the junction contained 19 bases not matched to a gene. The germline CDR1 and CDR2 sequences are SGHTS and YDEGEE. CDR3 DNA: TGTGCCAGCAGCCTCCACTTGGGGACAGCGAATCTCGGAGAGACCCAGTACTTC. The encoded protein is CASSLHLGTANLGETQYF.

The chain couples TRBV5-1 to TRBJ2-3; weak D call: TRBD2 (6 bases). V was shortened by 4 bases and J by 2 bases, with 17 bases between the two germline ends. The CDR3 runs to 16 residues. The germline V gene has CDR1 SGHRS and CDR2 YFSETQ. This chain's CDR3 is CASSPGTSPDTDTQYF. The DNA of the CDR3 is TGCGCCAGCAGCCCCGGGACTTCACCTGACACAGATACGCAGTATTTT.

V is TRBV27 and J is TRBJ2-2, with a possible D match to TRBD1 (6 bases). The germline CDR1 and CDR2 sequences are MNHEY and SMNVEV (reference sequence). The CDR3 totals 14 residues. V lost 7 bases and J lost 5, with 14 bases in between. For the CDR3, the DNA is TGTGCCAGCATTGGGCACAGGGATACCGGGGAGCTGTTTTTT. As protein: CASIGHRDTGELFF.

The chain carries TRBV2 and TRBJ1-3; the D is unclear. CDR1 and CDR2 from the germline V gene are SNHLY and FYNNEI. Trimming removed 10 bases at V and 0 bases at J, with 7 bases between. The CDR3 sequence is 12 residues long. CDR3: CATSGSGNTIYF. The DNA of the CDR3 is TGTGCCACGTCCGGCTCTGGAAACACCATATATTTT.

V is TRBV5-4 and J is TRBJ2-5; 7 nucleotides align to TRBD2. Germline trimming cut 4 bases from V and 5 bases from J; bases unmatched to any gene: 11. The germline CDR1 and CDR2 sequences are SGHNT and YYREEE (reference sequence). CDR3 length: 15 residues. The CDR3 spells CASSRQTGGGETQYF. DNA of the CDR3: TGTGCCAGCAGCCGGCAAACGGGGGGAGGGGAGACCCAGTACTTC. Full variable domain (outside the CDR3, taken from reference TRBV5-4 and TRBJ2-5): ETGVTQSPTHLIKTRGQQVTLRCSSQSGHNTVSWYQQALGQGPQFIFQYYREEENGRGNFPPRFSGLQFPNYSSELNVNALELDDSALYLCASSRQTGGGETQYFGPGTRLLVL.